The present T cell receptor (beta chain) was sequenced within a study of shared clonotypes between healthy human individuals. Points on this clone: What it recognizes is unknown.

This CDR3 is built from 17 residues. CDR1 KGHSH and CDR2 LQKENI come from the germline V gene. V was trimmed by 6 bases and J by 4 bases, leaving 24 bases between them. The protocol was immunoSEQ multiplex PCR, while the TCRdb copy is restricted to in-frame clones and leaves out a portion. The table includes about 600,000 clones, approximately 97% detected once. Regarding the study as a whole: Relative to memory subsets, naive subsets generally showed larger estimated richness.

The clonotype comes from a woman in her twenties or thirties in good health. The sequenced material came from naive CD4+ T cells sorted from blood. The subset was: CD45RA+ positively selected. The V gene is TRBV18, the J gene TRBJ1-2, with TRBD1 as a possible D gene (6 bases). The CDR3 sequence: CASSPQSFRGAVYGYTF. The DNA of the CDR3 is TGTGCCAGCTCTCCCCAAAGTTTCCGGGGGGCAGTCTATGGCTACACCTTC.